This record concerns one T cell receptor (beta chain) sequence. This clonotype came up many times. This receptor's antigen is unknown. Per-base qualities were not stored, and no clone one base away is much larger. Explained via the paper, the treatment or condition label denotes: in vitro stimulation with specific CMV peptide epitopes to enrich CMV-specific T cells. The source of the sample is a study of T cell repertoires in cytomegalovirus infection (dated by TCRdb to about 2019). Study-level background: Alongside well-studied HLA-B-restricted epitopes, the peptide stimulations were aimed at recently identified HLA-C-restricted CMV epitopes, whose presentation resists viral immunomodulation. Donor HLA type was relevant to the analysis, because carriage of CMV infection together with the matching HLA type was indicated by public TCR beta signatures.

V is trimmed back by 5 bases and J by 5 bases, and the junction contains 7 bases that no gene match accounts for. Measured from the cysteine to the phenylalanine, the CDR3 is 15 residues long. Only the CDR3 part of the read is kept: 45 bases, read in frame from the first base. Taken from the germline V gene, the CDR1 and CDR2 loops are SGHTA and FQGTGA. The instrument given in TCRdb is Illumina HiSeq 1500. In TCRdb, the public reads were trimmed at Q25 with fastp and aligned with MiXCR, with productive beta chains retained. Rows are combined by CDR3 protein, so each entry shows the most common genes and DNA. The sample records about 770,000 distinct CDR3 sequences, 25% to 35% of which are singletons. Around 14% of the sample rests with the top ten. Broad study findings and their caveats: In the ex vivo response, HLA-C-restricted CMV-specific TCR beta clonotypes were dominant, and in two of eight donors the single most frequent clonotype came from this HLA-C-restricted group. Carriers of CMV infection plus the relevant HLA type were discriminated by the cumulative frequency of public TCR beta family members in the study cohort and in an independent approximately 400-donor cohort.

Here the chain combines TRBV7-3 and TRBJ2-5, with 11 bases in between that match TRBD2. The material was cultured CD8+ T cells from PBMCs, obtained from culture after CMV antigen stimulation. The receptor's source is a human donor in good health (CMV status not recorded). Some clones in this sample may be carry-over from other donors' samples. CDR3 region: CASSLSGGALETQYF. The nucleotides read TGTGCCAGCAGCCTTAGCGGGGGGGCCTTGGAGACCCAGTACTTC.